The 31 T cell receptor beta chains given below trace back to one sample, sequenced in a study of blood T cell repertoires in COVID-19. TCRdb's copy holds only in-frame clones and misses some; the assay was immunoSEQ multiplex PCR. The table lists fewer than 250,000 clones, roughly 89% of them singletons. The sample was PBMCs or T cells enriched from blood (not recorded which). These receptors were obtained from a woman in her thirties who had been exposed to COVID-19.

This chain uses TRBV12-3 or TRBV12-4 with TRBJ2-7, with D maybe TRBD1 (5 bases). Trimming stripped 8 bases from V and 6 bases from J, with 11 bases between. This CDR3 has 11 residues. The CDR3 DNA reads TGTGCCAGCTTAGGGGCCGGCGAGCAGTACTTC. Translated: CASLGAGEQYF.

The V gene is TRBV15, the J gene TRBJ1-6; a possible D gene is TRBD1 (6 bases). The CDR3 is 16 residues long. The V end was cut by 1 base, the J end by 11 bases, with 18 bases between. The V gene's germline CDR1 is LNHNV and CDR2 YYDKDF (reference sequence). Here the CDR3 reads CATSRVGGGPGPPLHF. CDR3 DNA sequence: TGTGCCACCAGCAGAGTAGGGGGGGGCCCCGGGCCACCCCTCCACTTT.

The chain employs TRBV7-9 and TRBJ2-7; tentative D call: TRBD1 (5 bases). Trimming took 4 bases from V and 6 from J, leaving 16 bases between them. The germline V gene has CDR1 SEHNR and CDR2 FQNEAQ (reference sequence). The CDR3 is made up of 14 amino acids. The CDR3 loop reads CASSSTSEGVEQYF. CDR3 DNA: TGTGCCAGCAGCTCCACCTCGGAAGGGGTCGAGCAGTACTTC.

The chain has TRBV5-1 and TRBJ1-6; TRBD1 aligns across 8 bases. Per germline, CDR1 SGHRS and CDR2 YFSETQ. This CDR3 is 16 amino acids long. With 4 bases clipped from V and 6 bases from J, the junction kept 9 bases outside the gene matches. Here the CDR3 reads CASSPLTGDSNSPLHF. The CDR3, as DNA: TGCGCCAGCAGCCCATTGACAGGGGACAGTAATTCACCCCTCCACTTT.

This sequence joins TRBV13 and TRBJ1-2; 8 bases agree with TRBD1. Germline V gene sequence: CDR1 PRHDT, CDR2 FYEKMQ (reference sequence). V trimming: 5 bases; J trimming: 2 bases; junction bases outside the gene matches: 10. CDR3 length equals 16 residues. The CDR3 spells CASSRDRGGGNYGYTF. In nucleotides, the CDR3 is TGTGCCAGCAGCCGAGACAGGGGAGGGGGCAACTATGGCTACACCTTC.

The chain couples TRBV19 to TRBJ1-4, with a weak D call TRBD1 (6 bases). Per the germline V gene, CDR1 is LNHDA and CDR2 is SQIVND (reference sequence). The ends were cut back, 10 bases at V and 4 bases at J, with 16 bases in the middle. The CDR3 consists of 14 residues. The CDR3 region has the DNA TGTGCCACTTGTCGGCAGGGGTTTAATGAAAAACTGTTTTTT. Amino acid sequence: CATCRQGFNEKLFF.

This clone was seen once. The chain joins TRBV6-2 or TRBV6-3 to TRBJ2-3; TRBD2 matches 8 bases. Germline loops: CDR1 MNHEY, CDR2 SVGEGT. The length of the CDR3 is 18 residues. The V gene end was trimmed by 1 base and the J gene end by 2 bases; junction bases not matched to a gene: 11. CDR3 nucleotide sequence: TGTGCCAGCAGTTACTTGATACAACGGGGGGGCATCACAGATACGCAGTATTTT. Amino acids: CASSYLIQRGGITDTQYF.

This chain uses TRBV5-1 with TRBJ1-3; D not certain. This CDR3 region has 15 residues. V was clipped by 3 bases and J by 0 bases, with 10 bases between them. Germline CDR1 reads SGHRS; CDR2 reads YFSETQ. The CDR3 loop reads CASSSIPSSGNTIYF. The CDR3 DNA is TGCGCCAGCAGCTCAATCCCCAGCTCTGGAAACACCATATATTTT.

The chain links TRBV5-1 to TRBJ1-6, with D perhaps TRBD1 (5 bases). With 2 bases removed from V and 9 bases from J, the gap between germline ends came to 12 bases. Germline assignment: CDR1 SGHRS and CDR2 YFSETQ. The CDR3 has 14 amino acids. The DNA of the CDR3 is TGCGCCAGCAGCTTTATAGGGGAGGGTTCACCCCTCCACTTT. This gives the protein CASSFIGEGSPLHF.

The rearrangement links TRBV2 to TRBJ1-2, with 7 bases identical to TRBD1. The V gene's germline CDR1 is SNHLY and CDR2 FYNNEI. With 5 bases clipped from V and 2 bases from J, the junction kept 5 bases outside the gene matches. This CDR3 spans 14 amino acids. The CDR3 is CASSPGQSNYGYTF. The CDR3 nucleotides read TGTGCCAGCAGTCCGGGACAGTCGAACTATGGCTACACCTTC.

For the CDR3, the DNA is TGTGCCAGCGCCACGGGACAGGGGGCTCATGAGCAGTTCTTC. Encoded protein: CASATGQGAHEQFF. The chain combines TRBV11-3 with TRBJ2-1, with TRBD1 identical over 12 bases. The V gene's germline CDR1 is SGHNT and CDR2 YENEEA. With V trimmed by 8 bases and J by 8 bases, 7 bases remained unmatched. The CDR3 is made up of 14 amino acids.

The chain recombines TRBV10-1 with TRBJ2-2; D might be TRBD1 (7 bases). There are 15 residues in the CDR3. Germline CDR1 is WNHNN and CDR2 is SYGVQD (reference sequence). Trimming stripped 5 bases from V and 3 bases from J, with 13 bases between. The CDR3 here is CASSPGGKDTGELFF. CDR3 nucleotide sequence: TGCGCCAGCAGTCCAGGGGGGAAGGACACCGGGGAGCTGTTTTTT.

This clone has only one observation. V gene TRBV6-6 combines with J gene TRBJ2-2; D call uncertain. V was clipped by 8 bases and J by 5 bases, with 9 bases between them. Per the germline V gene, CDR1 is MNHNY and CDR2 is SVGAGI (reference sequence). This CDR3 has 12 residues. Here the CDR3 DNA reads TGTGCCAGCGAGTTTGTGACCGGGGAGCTGTTTTTT. Its translation is CASEFVTGELFF.

The rearrangement links TRBV7-2 to TRBJ1-1; 10 bases align to TRBD1. J was trimmed by 11 bases and V by 5 bases; bases with no gene match: 14. The CDR3 is made up of 15 amino acids. Germline V gene sequence: CDR1 SGHTA, CDR2 FQGNSA. CDR3 region: CASSRTGTGVMWAFF. CDR3 nucleotides: TGTGCCAGCAGCAGGACCGGGACAGGGGTGATGTGGGCTTTCTTT.

The V and J genes are TRBV5-1 and TRBJ2-1; D may be TRBD1 (6 bases). Germline assignment: CDR1 SGHRS and CDR2 YFSETQ. Trimming took off 4 bases at V and 5 bases at J, with 16 bases between the two ends. The CDR3 contains 15 residues. The CDR3 DNA reads TGCGCCAGCAGCCTCCGGGACACCGTCGACAATGAGCAGTTCTTC. It codes for CASSLRDTVDNEQFF.

The CDR3 sequence is CASRTPGLNEKLFF. The DNA of the CDR3 is TGTGCCAGTAGGACTCCGGGACTTAATGAAAAACTGTTTTTT. This chain links TRBV19 with TRBJ1-4; D might be TRBD1 (5 bases). Germline values: CDR1 LNHDA, CDR2 SQIVND (reference sequence). This CDR3 is 14 amino acids long. Trimming stripped 6 bases from V and 4 bases from J, with 12 bases between.

The rearrangement joins TRBV9 to TRBJ2-5; 14 bases are a match to TRBD2. Looked up from germline, CDR1 is SGDLS and CDR2 is YYNGEE. V was clipped by 4 bases and J by 5 bases; unmatched bases: 4. The CDR3 totals 15 residues. In DNA form, the CDR3 reads TGTGCCAGCAGCCCCCGGACTAGCGGGGGGGAGACCCAGTACTTC. The encoded protein is CASSPRTSGGETQYF.

The chain employs TRBV6-5 and TRBJ2-5; D is ambiguous. Germline CDR1 is MNHEY and CDR2 is SVGAGI. The CDR3 length is 13 residues. Trimming stripped 6 bases from V and 5 bases from J, with 13 bases between. In nucleotides, the CDR3 is TGTGCCAGCAGAGCCCCGTCACGGGAGACCCAGTACTTC. Encoded protein: CASRAPSRETQYF.

The chain uses TRBV2 and TRBJ1-2; D is perhaps TRBD1 (5 bases). This CDR3 has 13 amino acids. From germline, CDR1 is SNHLY and CDR2 FYNNEI. V was cut by 4 bases and J by 2 bases, with 8 bases left in between. CDR3 nucleotides: TGTGCCAGCAGTGGGGGCCAGAACTATGGCTACACCTTC. As protein: CASSGGQNYGYTF. Complete variable domain (other parts from reference TRBV2 and TRBJ1-2): EPEVTQTPSHQVTQMGQEVILRCVPISNHLYFYWYRQILGQKVEFLVSFYNNEISEKSEIFDDQFSVERPDGSNFTLKIRSTKLEDSAMYFCASSGGQNYGYTFGSGTRLTVV.

The chain uses TRBV11-2 and TRBJ1-1; D is uncertain. CDR3 length equals 14 residues. V lost 4 bases and J 6 bases, leaving 15 bases between the germline ends. Germline-derived CDR1 and CDR2 are SGHAT and FQNNGV. CDR3 sequence: CASSSQTRRAEAFF. The DNA for the CDR3 is TGTGCCAGCAGCTCCCAAACTAGGAGGGCTGAAGCTTTCTTT.

The chain couples TRBV7-9 to TRBJ2-7, with D possibly TRBD2 on 6 matching bases. Trimming stripped 5 bases from V and 3 bases from J, with 11 bases between. The CDR3 has 13 residues. Germline CDR1 is SEHNR and CDR2 is FQNEAQ (reference sequence). The CDR3 DNA is TGTGCCAGCAGCCCCACCGGGAGCTACGAGCAGTACTTC. Its translation: CASSPTGSYEQYF.

This clone was counted only a few times. The chain recombines TRBV30 with TRBJ2-7; D possibly corresponds to TRBD2 (7 bases). The CDR3 covers 13 residues. Trimming cost V 2 bases and J 5 bases, with 13 bases left between them. CDR1 is GTSNPN, CDR2 SVGIG, per germline (reference sequence). The CDR3 DNA follows: TGTGCCTGGAGTACCGGGGGGCGGAACGAGCAGTACTTC. Encoded protein: CAWSTGGRNEQYF. The full variable domain, rest sourced from reference TRBV30 and TRBJ2-7, is SQTIHQWPATLVQPVGSPLSLECTVEGTSNPNLYWYRQAAGRGLQLLFYSVGIGQISSEVPQNLSASRPQDRQFILSSKKLLLSDSGFYLCAWSTGGRNEQYFGPGTRLTVT.

J is TRBJ1-5 and V is TRBV3-1 (or the pseudogene TRBV3-2); D ambiguous. The CDR3 covers 14 residues. V was shortened by 1 base and J by 4 bases, with 8 bases between the two germline ends. Per the germline V gene, CDR1 is LGHDT and CDR2 is YNNKEL (reference sequence). CDR3 DNA sequence: TGTGCCAGCAGCCAAGGGTCGGGAAATCAGCCCCAGCATTTT. This encodes CASSQGSGNQPQHF.

V gene TRBV2 combines with J gene TRBJ1-4; a weak D match, TRBD1 (5 bases). This CDR3 comprises 15 residues. The V end was cut by 3 bases, the J end by 8 bases, with 16 bases between. CDR1 is SNHLY and CDR2 is FYNNEI in the germline V gene. CDR3 loop: CASSEGAGRREKLFF. The CDR3 coding sequence is TGTGCCAGCAGTGAGGGTGCAGGGCGGCGGGAAAAACTGTTTTTT.

The CDR3 loop is CASSWGQQNTEAFF. The CDR3 region has the DNA TGCGCCAGCAGCTGGGGACAGCAGAACACTGAAGCTTTCTTT. The V and J genes are TRBV5-1 and TRBJ1-1; 7 nucleotides align to TRBD1. The junction had 3 bases not matched to a gene; V was cut back by 3 bases and J by 1 base. Per the germline V gene, CDR1 is SGHRS and CDR2 is YFSETQ. This CDR3 is 14 amino acids long.

This clone was observed a single time. J is TRBJ1-1 and V is TRBV19; 9 bases are shared with TRBD1. Losses at the gene ends were 4 bases for V and 4 bases for J; bases not matched to a gene: 7. This CDR3 region has 15 residues. Germline assignment: CDR1 LNHDA and CDR2 SQIVND (reference sequence). The CDR3 loop reads CASSTRQGGTTEAFF. Here the CDR3 DNA reads TGTGCCAGTAGTACAAGACAGGGGGGGACCACTGAAGCTTTCTTT.

The sample holds a few counts of this clone. This rearrangement joins TRBV6-5 to TRBJ2-7, with TRBD2 matching 12 bases. Per germline, CDR1 MNHEY and CDR2 SVGAGI. The CDR3 covers 15 residues. V was clipped by 4 bases and J by 4 bases; unmatched bases: 5. The CDR3 DNA reads as TGTGCCAGCAGTTCACCTAGCGGGGGGGCATACGAGCAGTACTTC. Translation gives CASSSPSGGAYEQYF.

This chain connects TRBV15 to TRBJ2-2; tentatively, D is TRBD1 (7 bases). Trimming took off 6 bases at V and 5 bases at J, with 16 bases between the two ends. This CDR3 spans 15 amino acids. The germline gives CDR1 LNHNV, CDR2 YYDKDF (reference sequence). For the CDR3, the DNA is TGTGCCACCAGGGGCGGGACAGCGAGGACCGGGGAGCTGTTTTTT. This translates into CATRGGTARTGELFF.

The sample holds a few counts of this clone. The chain carries TRBV3-1 (or the pseudogene TRBV3-2) and TRBJ1-6; D is undetermined. CDR3 length equals 14 residues. V was pared by 8 bases and J by 4 bases, with 12 bases between. Germline V gene data show CDR1 as LGHDT and CDR2 as YNNKEL (reference sequence). The CDR3 loop reads CASGAPGYNSPLHF. The CDR3 coding sequence is TGTGCCAGCGGCGCTCCGGGTTATAATTCACCCCTCCACTTT.

The gene calls are TRBV28 and TRBJ1-1, with TRBD1 identical over 8 bases. This CDR3 is built from 14 residues. V gave up 6 bases and J gave up 1 base; unmatched junction bases: 4. Germline V CDR1 and CDR2: MDHEN, SYDVKM. The CDR3 nucleotides are TGTGCCAGCAGGGTCAGGGGGCAGAACACTGAAGCTTTCTTT. Protein sequence: CASRVRGQNTEAFF.

The chain is built from TRBV6-2 or TRBV6-3 and TRBJ1-2; TRBD1 matches at 9 bases. The CDR3 contains 12 residues. The V and J ends lost 5 bases and 8 bases, in that order; junction bases with no gene match: 3. The V gene's germline CDR1 is MNHEY and CDR2 SVGEGT. Here the CDR3 reads CASSTGGRGYTF. CDR3 coding DNA: TGTGCCAGCAGTACAGGGGGCCGGGGCTACACCTTC.